The sequence of this T cell receptor (beta chain) was determined in a study of early T cells in non-severe SARS-CoV-2 infection. TCRdb analysed the 5' RACE reads with MiXCR anew, one entry per CDR3 protein. The data contain 55,000 or so distinct CDR3 sequences, approximately 6.7% of them singletons. This clonotype was observed at least ten times. V gave up 2 bases and J gave up 11 bases, with 18 bases separating them. CDR3 length equals 15 residues. CDR1 and CDR2 (germline): SNHLY, FYNNEI. The V call is TRBV2, the J call TRBJ2-2, with D maybe TRBD1 (5 bases). The sample was whole blood. The sequence was collected from an adult who was a healthcare worker with PCR-confirmed SARS-CoV-2 infection or an uninfected control (not recorded which). CDR3 protein: CASSEFAGSLTELFF. DNA of the CDR3: TGTGCCAGCAGTGAATTTGCAGGGTCCCTTACCGAGCTGTTTTTT.